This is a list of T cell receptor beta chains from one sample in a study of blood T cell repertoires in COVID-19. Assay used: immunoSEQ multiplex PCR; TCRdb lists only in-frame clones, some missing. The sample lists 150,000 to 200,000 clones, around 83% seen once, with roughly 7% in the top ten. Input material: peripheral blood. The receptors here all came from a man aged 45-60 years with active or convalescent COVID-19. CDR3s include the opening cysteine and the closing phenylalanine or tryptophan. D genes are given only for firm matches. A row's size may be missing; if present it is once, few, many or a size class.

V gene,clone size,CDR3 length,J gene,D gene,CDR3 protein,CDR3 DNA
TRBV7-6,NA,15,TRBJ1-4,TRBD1,CASSPRGQGGEKLFF,TGTGCCAGCAGCCCTAGAGGACAGGGAGGTGAAAAACTGTTTTTT
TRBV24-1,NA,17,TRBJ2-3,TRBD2,CATSEARLAPHPDTQYF,TGTGCCACCAGTGAAGCCCGACTAGCGCCTCATCCAGATACGCAGTATTTT
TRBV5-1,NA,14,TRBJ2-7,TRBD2,CASSLSGNSYEQYF,TGCGCCAGCAGCTTGAGCGGGAACTCCTACGAGCAGTACTTC
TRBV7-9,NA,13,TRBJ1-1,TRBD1,CASSPGQGGEAFF,TGTGCCAGCAGCCCCGGACAGGGAGGTGAAGCTTTCTTT
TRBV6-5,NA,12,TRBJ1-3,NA,CAIDSSGNTIYF,TGTGCCATCGACAGCTCTGGAAACACCATATATTTT
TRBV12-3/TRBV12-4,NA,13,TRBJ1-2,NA,CASSHTGFRGYTF,TGTGCCAGCAGCCATACAGGGTTTCGAGGCTACACCTTC
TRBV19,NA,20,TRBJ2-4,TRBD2,CASSIGASGRRSPAKNIQYF,TGTGCCAGTAGTATAGGGGCTAGCGGGAGGAGGAGTCCAGCCAAAAACATTCAGTACTTC
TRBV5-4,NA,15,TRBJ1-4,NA,CASSFLAGTNEKLFF,TGTGCCAGCAGCTTTCTCGCAGGGACTAATGAAAAACTGTTTTTT
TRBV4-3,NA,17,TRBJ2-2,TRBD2,CASSQGLAGGLGGELFF,TGCGCCAGCAGCCAAGGACTAGCGGGAGGTTTGGGCGGGGAGCTGTTTTTT
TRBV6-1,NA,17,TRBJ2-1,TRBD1,CASSERPWGQGDNEQFF,TGTGCCAGCAGTGAACGCCCGTGGGGACAGGGTGACAATGAGCAGTTCTTC
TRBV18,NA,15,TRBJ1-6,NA,CASSPLDGNNSPLHF,TGTGCCAGCTCACCACTTGACGGGAATAATTCACCCCTCCACTTT
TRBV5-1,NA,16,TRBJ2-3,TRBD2,CASSLAPSGGTDTQYF,TGCGCCAGCAGCTTGGCGCCTAGCGGGGGCACAGATACGCAGTATTTT
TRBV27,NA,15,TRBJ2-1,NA,CASSPAAGIVKEQFF,TGTGCCAGCAGTCCCGCGGCAGGGATCGTAAAAGAGCAGTTCTTC
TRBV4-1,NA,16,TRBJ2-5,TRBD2,CASSQVGTRRQETQYF,TGCGCCAGCAGCCAAGTTGGGACTAGGAGACAAGAGACCCAGTACTTC
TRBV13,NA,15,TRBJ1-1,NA,CASSKDRDTNTEAFF,TGTGCCAGCAGCAAAGACCGGGACACGAACACTGAAGCTTTCTTT
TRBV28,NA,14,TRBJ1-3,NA,CASSFSGAGNTIYF,TGTGCCAGCAGTTTTTCAGGTGCCGGAAACACCATATATTTT
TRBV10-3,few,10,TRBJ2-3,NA,CASGTDTQYF,TGTGCCTCGGGCACAGATACGCAGTATTTT
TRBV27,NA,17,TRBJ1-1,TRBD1,CASSSFHRGPPEAEAFF,TGTGCCAGCAGTTCCTTCCACAGGGGCCCCCCCGAAGCCGAAGCTTTCTTT
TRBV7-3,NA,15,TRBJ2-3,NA,CASAPAGADTDTQYF,TGTGCCAGCGCCCCGGCTGGGGCCGACACAGATACGCAGTATTTT
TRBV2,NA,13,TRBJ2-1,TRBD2,CASSEASGGEQFF,TGTGCCAGCAGTGAAGCGTCGGGGGGTGAGCAGTTCTTC
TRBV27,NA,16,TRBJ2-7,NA,CASSLSQGLSSYEQYF,TGTGCCAGCAGTTTATCTCAGGGGCTGAGCTCCTACGAGCAGTACTTC
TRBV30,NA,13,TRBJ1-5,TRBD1,CAWSVSRGQPQHF,TGTGCCTGGAGTGTATCCAGGGGGCAGCCCCAGCATTTT
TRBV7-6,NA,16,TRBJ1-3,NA,CASSLARVSSGNTIYF,TGTGCCAGCAGCTTAGCGCGGGTCTCCTCTGGAAACACCATATATTTT
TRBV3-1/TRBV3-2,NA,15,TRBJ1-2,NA,CASSRNRMINYGYTF,TGTGCCAGCAGCCGGAACAGGATGATTAACTATGGCTACACCTTC
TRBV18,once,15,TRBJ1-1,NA,CASSPPGQLNTEAFF,TGTGCCAGCTCACCACCGGGACAATTGAACACTGAAGCTTTCTTT
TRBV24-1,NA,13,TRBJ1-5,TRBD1,CATGTGGGQPQHF,TGTGCCACCGGGACAGGGGGCGGGCAGCCCCAGCATTTT
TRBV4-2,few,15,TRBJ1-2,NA,CASSQESLPNYGYTF,TGTGCCAGCAGCCAAGAAAGCCTCCCTAACTATGGCTACACCTTC
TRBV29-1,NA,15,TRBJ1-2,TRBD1,CSVAKTGGFHYGYTF,TGCAGCGTTGCAAAGACAGGGGGATTCCACTATGGCTACACCTTC
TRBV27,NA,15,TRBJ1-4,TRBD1,CASSDTGTGRKKLFF,TGTGCCAGCAGCGACACCGGGACAGGGAGGAAAAAACTGTTTTTT
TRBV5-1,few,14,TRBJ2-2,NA,CASRLGTITGELFF,TGCGCCAGCAGACTAGGCACAATCACCGGGGAGCTGTTTTTT
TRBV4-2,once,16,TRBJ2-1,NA,CASSQASGRTRAEQFF,TGTGCCAGCAGCCAAGCCAGTGGCAGGACTCGGGCTGAGCAGTTCTTC
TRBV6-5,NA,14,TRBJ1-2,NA,CASGNSDKTYGYTF,TGTGCCAGCGGGAATTCGGACAAGACCTATGGCTACACCTTC
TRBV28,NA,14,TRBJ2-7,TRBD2,CASSLQGLAGEQYF,TGTGCCAGCAGTTTACAGGGGCTAGCGGGAGAGCAGTACTTC
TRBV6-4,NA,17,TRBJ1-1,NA,CASSHSGGRRLGTEAFF,TGTGCCAGCAGCCATTCGGGGGGCCGCCGGTTGGGCACTGAAGCTTTCTTT
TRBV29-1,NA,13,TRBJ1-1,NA,CSFGKRVDTEAFF,TGCAGCTTCGGCAAGCGTGTTGACACTGAAGCTTTCTTT